The entry that follows covers one TCR beta chain sequence. The target antigen is unknown. The run depth of the assay was deep. The protocol was immunoSEQ multiplex PCR, while the TCRdb copy is restricted to in-frame clones and leaves out a portion. The repertoire consists of about 710,000 clones, with around 70% occurring once and the leading ten covering approximately 1.8%. The data belong to a study of shared clonotypes between healthy human individuals. Study-wide findings and caveats: For naive CD4 cells, roughly 5% of clonotypes were shared across several donors.

CDR3 length equals 14 residues. CDR1 and CDR2 from the germline V gene are SGHRS and YFSETQ. Trimming pared 4 bases from V and 5 bases from J, leaving 13 bases between. Sequences were obtained from memory CD4+ T cells sorted from blood. The subset here: CD45RA-negative fraction. The chain combines TRBV5-1 with TRBJ2-1, with D possibly being TRBD1 or TRBD2 (5 bases each). The sequence came from a woman aged 30 to 39 in good health. The CDR3 DNA follows: TGCGCCAGCAGCCTCCGGGACGCTCACAATGAGCAGTTCTTC. Residues: CASSLRDAHNEQFF.